This T cell receptor (beta chain) came from a study of cytomegalovirus exposure and HLA in healthy donors (dated by TCRdb to the late 2010s). About the investigation overall: According to an earlier analysis of a few hundred of the donors, 150 million to 200 million T cells yielded some 120 million unique TCR beta sequences and approximately 300 Gb of sequence data. An early release that covered some 640 HLA-typed donors contained around 330 gigabases of sequencing data and 70 million to 100 million unique TCR sequences. A later genetic analysis used genome-wide SNP genotypes for about 65% of the 666 donors, treating that subset as a discovery cohort. Because of strong linkage in the cohort, five DR-DQ haplotypes were treated as single units for association and clustering. The study combined high-throughput TCR immunosequencing, statistical association of individual TCRs with disease status, and machine learning to predict cytomegalovirus infection status. The study aimed to test whether cataloging public T cell receptors could reveal signatures of past pathogen exposure. On average, roughly 250,000 unique TCR beta nucleotide sequences were sequenced per donor among a few hundred genotyped donors of the cohort, with roughly 18% of those sequences being non-productive. Typing coverage differed by locus: A, B, C, DRB1 and DQB1 were typed in roughly 629-630 donors, DQA1 in 500 to 550, DPA1 in 600 to 610, and DPB1 in just under 490. In a later analysis, previously published TCR beta repertoires from several hundred donors were re-analyzed and high-resolution HLA genotyping was added so that TCR occurrence patterns could be studied. Using immunosequencing, the study profiled T cell repertoires from some 670 subjects and related those repertoires to cytomegalovirus serostatus. The genetic ancestry cluster associated with self-reported Caucasian donors included about 81% of the roughly 400 genotyped donors. In an earlier analysis of 500 to 650 of the donors, high-throughput TCR beta sequencing was used to judge whether each TCR beta V gene segment behaved as functional or pseudogenic. Class I and class II HLA loci were covered by the typing at four-digit resolution. Every repertoire in the discovery cohort had been generated on one and the same sequencing platform. In addition to the first cohort of 500 to 850 subjects, a separate validation cohort of about 120 different subjects was used. In the later analysis, no new phenotypic data were used to find candidate immune exposures; instead, reliance was placed on TCR beta sequences and their occurrence across donors. Donor age, sex, ethnicity and CMV serostatus were collected together with the repertoire data.

From the cysteine through the phenylalanine, the CDR3 covers 15 amino acids. Only the CDR3 DNA stays, 45 bases, in frame from base 1. The germline V gene encodes CDR1 MNHEY and CDR2 SVGAGI. Beyond this particular receptor, the publication reports: In this cohort, only TCR beta chains were sequenced, and detectable features were limited by the absence of alpha or paired-chain data. The only immune exposure information available for the cohort was CMV serostatus. Sequencing depth was assumed to be roughly uniform across donors in the presence/absence analyses, though that assumption may not hold. A later analysis found that most CMV-associated TCR beta chains appeared HLA-restricted, with HLA associations seemingly driven largely by CMV exposure. According to a later genetic analysis, donors in an Asian-associated ancestry cluster had fewer N-insertions in productive TCRs than the approximately 700-donor mean. Compared with equally common non-associated chains, HLA-associated TCR beta chains in a later analysis were more clonally expanded and had lower generation probabilities. In the study, about 150 TCR beta chains were listed as associated with cytomegalovirus. Correlated functional status among segregating V segments might reflect linkage disequilibrium, but an unknown experimental factor could not be ruled out. The 87-base-pair reads could not distinguish some IMGT-functional V segments, including TRBV6-2 and TRBV6-3, so those segments were excluded. When HLA alleles, especially DR and DQ, strongly co-occurred, attributing TCR associations to individual alleles was difficult. While some public TCRs were present in many individuals, most TCR sequences turned up only very rarely across donors. Cytomegalovirus status was reported to be diagnosed by the classifier with high specificity and sensitivity in both the original and validation cohorts. An association between a missense DCLRE1C variant and V-gene and J-gene trimming of TCR beta chains was found in a later genetic analysis and replicated in an independent cohort. The authors suggested that the approach could potentially be extended to other disease states and immunological phenotypes. According to a later analysis, parvovirus B19, influenza, CMV and Epstein-Barr virus appeared linked to several top co-occurrence clusters. The sequencing pipeline was judged likely to have produced a cluster of highly shared sequence variants as a technical artifact. A further reported finding was that TCR beta sequences accurately predicted the HLA-A and HLA-B alleles for most subjects in the first cohort. In a later analysis, TCR association rates were found to vary across HLA loci, with the most associated TCRs seen for DRB1 alleles and the fewest for HLA-C alleles. At a false discovery rate of 0.05, a later analysis linked some 18,000 TCR beta sequences to specific HLA alleles. Because counts were too low, seventeen rarely observed V segments, including chromosome 9 orphons, were left out of the earlier analysis of 587 of the donors. A few of the identified cytomegalovirus-associated TCR beta chains were confirmed in vitro to be specific for cytomegalovirus antigens. Because HLA typing was unavailable for some donors at each locus, only the typed subset was used in association tests. Broadly in line with IMGT annotations, most TCR beta V segments showed up in productive rearrangements about 87% or about 30% of the time in an earlier analysis of approximately 640 of the donors.

The cohort consisted of 600 to 700 healthy bone marrow donors. All cohort members were sampled while nominally healthy, although unrecorded immune exposures were likely present. The donor was CMV seropositive and belonged to the group of some 290 seropositive cohort members. Every donor gave a peripheral blood sample, and the peripheral blood mononuclear cells from that sample were used for TCR beta sequencing. The Qiagen DNeasy Blood Extraction Kit was used to extract genomic DNA from the blood cell samples. Libraries were constructed by the immunoSEQ multiplex PCR assay. For the multiplex PCR, a mixture combining 60 forward primers for TCR Vbeta segments and 13 reverse primers for TCR Jbeta segments was used. The CDR3 region of rearranged TCR beta genes was amplified from genomic DNA by a multiplex PCR assay. On the Illumina HiSeq System, the amplified TCR beta libraries were sequenced as 87-base-pair reads. As for how the authors treated the data: A later analysis counted tens of millions of unique TCR beta chains across the 670 or so repertoires, and roughly 9.9 million of these chains were shared by at least two donors. To remove PCR and sequencing errors, raw reads were error-corrected and collapsed into unique sequences using a nearest-neighbor algorithm that merged closely related sequences. V, D and J gene segments were assigned by aligning CDR3 sequences to IMGT reference sequences. Each retained sequence needed at least a six-nucleotide match to both a V gene segment and a J gene segment. A rearrangement was called productive if the CDR3 had no stop codons and remained in frame with V and J, and every other rearrangement was called non-productive. Following IMGT convention, CDR3 was defined as the stretch from the second conserved V-encoded cysteine up to the conserved J-encoded phenylalanine. The earlier analysis of some 580 of the donors excluded any sequence lacking an unambiguous match to a single V gene segment. In an earlier analysis of some 590 of the donors, V segments were called functional above 56.7% productive rearrangements and were called segregating when the between-donor standard deviation exceeded 5%. A statistical classification framework was developed to diagnose cytomegalovirus status using the catalog of TCR beta chain sequences. In a later analysis, TCR nucleotide sequences were compared against IMGT/GENE-DB human TR gene sequences so that V and J genes could be assigned. In a later analysis, CDR3 sequences and most-parsimonious VDJ recombination scenarios were assigned using the TCRdist pipeline. In a later analysis, every TCR beta chain was defined by the combination of its CDR3 amino acid sequence and its V-gene family, and reads without a unique V-gene family were dropped. A later analysis removed 592 highly shared, low-generation-probability nucleotide sequences to deal with suspected cross-contamination and a sequencing artifact. In a later analysis, a clonal expansion index was calculated for each public chain from normalized within-repertoire ranks of inferred template counts. In a later analysis, generation probabilities were computed using a VDJ recombination model fitted to out-of-frame rearrangements, and the results were checked against IGoR. Hypergeometric tests were used in a later analysis to score TCR-TCR, TCR-HLA and TCR-CMV co-occurrence, with a repertoire-size bias correction applied to the TCR pairs. False discovery rates were estimated in a later analysis by permuting HLA or CMV assignments 20 times. A later analysis grouped co-occurring TCRs with DBSCAN, adding TCRdist sequence similarity when clustering within HLA-allele-positive subsets. Repertoires with fewer than 30,000 or more than 120,000 public chains were left out of co-occurrence clustering, as were a handful of repertoires with anomalous nucleotide sharing. TCRdb holds this immuneACCESS table with in-frame rearrangements only. Some clones are missing; in checked studies, unresolved V genes explain under half, and the rest has no known cause. V, J and clone size derive from that table, while D and trimming were established from the DNA sequence. The sample contains roughly 92,000 clones, 80% to 85% of them found a single time. The ten largest account for approximately 4% of the sample.

About this clone itself: Its specific antigen is unknown. The junction departs from germline at one end; a sequencing error may be responsible.

Sequencing input: PBMCs. The chain joins TRBV6-5 to TRBJ1-6; TRBD1 fits 7 bases in the junction. This clonotype was obtained from a woman in her 70s in good health and CMV-seropositive. The DNA is TGTGCCAGCAGACCCGGGACAGCTTATATTTCACCCCTCCACTTT. This gives the protein CASRPGTAYISPLHF.